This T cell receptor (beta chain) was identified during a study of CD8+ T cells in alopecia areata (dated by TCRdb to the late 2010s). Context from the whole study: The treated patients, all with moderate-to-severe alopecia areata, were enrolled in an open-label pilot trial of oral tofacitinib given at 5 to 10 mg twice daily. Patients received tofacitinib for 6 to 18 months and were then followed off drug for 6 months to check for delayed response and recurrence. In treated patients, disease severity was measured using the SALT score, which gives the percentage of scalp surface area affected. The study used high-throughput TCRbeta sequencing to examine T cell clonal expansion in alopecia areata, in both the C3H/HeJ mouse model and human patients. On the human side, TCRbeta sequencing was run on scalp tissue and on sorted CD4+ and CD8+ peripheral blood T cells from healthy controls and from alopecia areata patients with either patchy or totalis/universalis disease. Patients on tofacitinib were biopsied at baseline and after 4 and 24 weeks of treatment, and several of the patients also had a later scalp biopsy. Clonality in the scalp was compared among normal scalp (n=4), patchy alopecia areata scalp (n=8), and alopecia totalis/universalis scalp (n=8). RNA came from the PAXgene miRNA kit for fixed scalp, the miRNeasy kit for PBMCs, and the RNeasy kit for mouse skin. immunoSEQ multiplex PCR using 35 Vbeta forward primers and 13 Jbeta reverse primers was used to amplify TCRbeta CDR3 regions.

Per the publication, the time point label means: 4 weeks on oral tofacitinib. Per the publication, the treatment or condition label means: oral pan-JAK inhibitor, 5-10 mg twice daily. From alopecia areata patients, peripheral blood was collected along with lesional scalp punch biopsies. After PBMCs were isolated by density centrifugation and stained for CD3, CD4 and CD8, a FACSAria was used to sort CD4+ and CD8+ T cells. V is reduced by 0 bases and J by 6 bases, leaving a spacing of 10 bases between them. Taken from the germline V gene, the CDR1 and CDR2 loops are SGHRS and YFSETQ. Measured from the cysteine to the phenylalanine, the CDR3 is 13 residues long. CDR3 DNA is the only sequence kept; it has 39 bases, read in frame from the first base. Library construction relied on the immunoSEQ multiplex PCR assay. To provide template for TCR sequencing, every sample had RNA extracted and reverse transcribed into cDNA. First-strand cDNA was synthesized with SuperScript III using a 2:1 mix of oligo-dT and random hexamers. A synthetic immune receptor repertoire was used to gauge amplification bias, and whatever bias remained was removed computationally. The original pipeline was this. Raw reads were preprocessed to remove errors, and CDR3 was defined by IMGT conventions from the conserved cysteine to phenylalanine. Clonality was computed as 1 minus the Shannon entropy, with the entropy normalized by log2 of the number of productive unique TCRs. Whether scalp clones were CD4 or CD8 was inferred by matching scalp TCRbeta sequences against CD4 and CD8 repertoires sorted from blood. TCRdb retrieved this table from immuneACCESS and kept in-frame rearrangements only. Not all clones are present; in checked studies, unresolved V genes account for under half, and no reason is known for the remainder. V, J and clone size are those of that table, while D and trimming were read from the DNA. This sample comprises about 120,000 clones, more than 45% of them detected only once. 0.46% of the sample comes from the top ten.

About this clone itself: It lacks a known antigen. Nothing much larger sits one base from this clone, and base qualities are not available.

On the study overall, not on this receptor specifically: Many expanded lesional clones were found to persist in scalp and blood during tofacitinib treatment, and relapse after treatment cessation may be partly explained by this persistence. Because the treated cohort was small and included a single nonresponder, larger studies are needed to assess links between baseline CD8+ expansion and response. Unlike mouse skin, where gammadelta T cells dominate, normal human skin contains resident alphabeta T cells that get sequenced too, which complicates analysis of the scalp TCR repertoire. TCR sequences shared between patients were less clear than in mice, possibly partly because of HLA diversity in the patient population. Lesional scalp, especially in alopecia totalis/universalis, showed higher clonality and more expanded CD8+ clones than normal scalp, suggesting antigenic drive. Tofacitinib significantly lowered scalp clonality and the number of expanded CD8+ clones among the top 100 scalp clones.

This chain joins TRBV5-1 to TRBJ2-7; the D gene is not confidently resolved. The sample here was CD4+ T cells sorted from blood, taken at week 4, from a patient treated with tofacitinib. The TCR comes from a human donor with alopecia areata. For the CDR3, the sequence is CASSLGDPGEQYF. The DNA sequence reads TGCGCCAGCAGCTTGGGGGATCCAGGCGAGCAGTACTTC.